These T cell receptor beta chains were read from a single sample in a study of blood T cells in healthy people across ages. TCRdb redid the calling of the 5' RACE reads with MiXCR, one entry per CDR3 protein. This table has some 690,000 distinct CDR3 sequences, around a fifth appearing once. Input material: blood. Every receptor here comes from a man aged 65-85 years in good health. Each CDR3 is given with its conserved first and last residue. A D gene is named only where the DNA matches it firmly. Clone size is given for some rows only: seen once, a few or many times, or a class if the clone is expanded.

size	V	J	length	D	DNA	CDR3
.	TRBV29-1	TRBJ2-1	13	.	TGCAGCGTGCAGAGGGTAACGTACAATGAGCAGTTCTTC	CSVQRVTYNEQFF
.	TRBV12-3/TRBV12-4	TRBJ2-1	16	TRBD2	TGTGCCAGCAGTTTCCAGGGAGGGCTAAACTACAATGAGCAGTTCTTC	CASSFQGGLNYNEQFF
.	TRBV12-3/TRBV12-4	TRBJ1-3	17	.	TGTGCCAGCAGATCTATCGACCCCGGAAGAGGTGGAAACACCATATATTTT	CASRSIDPGRGGNTIYF
many	TRBV20-1	TRBJ1-3	14	.	TGCAGTGCTATGGGCGGGCAGTGGGGAAACACCATATATTTT	CSAMGGQWGNTIYF
.	TRBV2	TRBJ2-1	15	TRBD1	TGTGCCAGCAGTGAAGGGCAGGGGGCTTTCGATGAGCAGTTCTTC	CASSEGQGAFDEQFF
.	TRBV12-3/TRBV12-4	TRBJ2-7	16	TRBD1	TGTGCCAGCAGCTCTGCGACAGGGGGCCTCTTAGGCGAGCAGTACTTC	CASSSATGGLLGEQYF
once	TRBV10-3	TRBJ1-5	15	.	TGTGCCATCAGTCCCCGACCGGTTACAGGTCAGCCCCAGCCTTTT	CAISPRPVTGQPQPF
few	TRBV29-1	TRBJ1-1	14	.	TGCAGCCCAGGGCCCCACTCGGGAACCGCTGAAGCTTTCTTT	CSPGPHSGTAEAFF
few	TRBV24-1	TRBJ2-1	15	.	TGTGCCACCAGTGATAGTAGGGTATCATACAATGAGCAGTTCTTC	CATSDSRVSYNEQFF
few	TRBV28	TRBJ2-1	14	.	TGTGCCAGCAGTTTAGGTGGGTTTGGGAAAGAGCAGTTCTTC	CASSLGGFGKEQFF
few	TRBV4-2	TRBJ2-3	15	.	TGTGCCAGCAGCATACGGGACCAACACACAGATACGCAGTATTTT	CASSIRDQHTDTQYF
many	TRBV12-3/TRBV12-4	TRBJ2-5	13	.	TGTGCCAGCAGCCCGACGGAATTAGAGACCCAGTACTTC	CASSPTELETQYF
few	TRBV7-3	TRBJ2-1	17	.	TGTGCCAGCAGCAACAAGGAGGTAGCGGACCCCTACAATGAGCAGTTCTTC	CASSNKEVADPYNEQFF
few	TRBV20-1	TRBJ1-4	13	TRBD1	TGCGGTGCCACGGGACAGAGACATGAAAAACTGTTTTTT	CGATGQRHEKLFF
few	TRBV5-6	TRBJ2-1	12	.	TGTGCCAGCAGCCGCGTGCACAATGAGCAGTTCTTC	CASSRVHNEQFF
once	TRBV24-1	TRBJ2-5	14	.	TGTGCCACCAGTGAAGGGGGAAATCAAGAGACCCAGTACTTC	CATSEGGNQETQYF
.	TRBV4-3	TRBJ2-1	16	TRBD2	TGCGCCAGCAGCCAAGATTTCAGCGGGAGAAGGAATGAGCAGTTCTTC	CASSQDFSGRRNEQFF
.	TRBV11-2	TRBJ2-3	15	.	TGTGCCAGCAGCCTTGTCCAGGGGTTCTCCGATACGCAGTATTTT	CASSLVQGFSDTQYF
.	TRBV29-1	TRBJ2-3	13	.	TGCAGCGTTGGCAACAGACGCACAGATACGCAGTATTTT	CSVGNRRTDTQYF
few	TRBV20-1	TRBJ2-1	15	TRBD1	TGCAGTGCTAGAGATTTGGGACAGGGCCACAATGAGCAGTTCTTC	CSARDLGQGHNEQFF
few	TRBV20-1	TRBJ1-4	15	TRBD1	TGCAGTGCTAGCCCACGGACAGGGAGGAAGGCGAAACTGTTTTTT	CSASPRTGRKAKLFF
.	TRBV11-2	TRBJ2-5	15	TRBD2	TGTGCCAGCAGGTCGGGACTAGCGGGTCCAGAGACCCAGTACTTC	CASRSGLAGPETQYF
few	TRBV20-1	TRBJ1-4	15	.	TGCAGTGCTACCCAGCCGGGGCGGTTCTTTGAAAAACTGTTTTTT	CSATQPGRFFEKLFF
.	TRBV9	TRBJ2-5	19	TRBD2	TGTGCCAGCAGCGTAGGAAGTTGGGTTCTAGCGGGGCCTCAAGAGACCCAGTACTTC	CASSVGSWVLAGPQETQYF
few	TRBV11-2	TRBJ2-5	15	.	TGTGCCAGCAGCCGTGTTTTGGTAGGGAGAGAGACCCAGTACTTC	CASSRVLVGRETQYF
.	TRBV7-9	TRBJ2-5	14	TRBD2	TGTGCCAGCAGCGCCGGACTAGCGCAAGAGACCCAGTACTTC	CASSAGLAQETQYF
few	TRBV18	TRBJ1-3	13	.	TGTGCCAGCTCAAGAATCTCTGGAAACACCATATATTTT	CASSRISGNTIYF
few	TRBV5-1	TRBJ2-6	17	.	TGCGCCAGCAGCATTCAGGGTATCACCTCTGGGGCCAACGTCCTGACTTTC	CASSIQGITSGANVLTF
few	TRBV20-1	TRBJ1-4	15	.	TGCAGTGCTAGAGATCCCCAGGAGGTCCGGGAAAAACTGTTTTTT	CSARDPQEVREKLFF
.	TRBV5-1	TRBJ2-3	16	TRBD2	TGCGCCAGCAGCATCGGGACTAGCGGGGGGCCAGATACGCAGTATTTT	CASSIGTSGGPDTQYF
few	TRBV12-3/TRBV12-4	TRBJ1-5	14	.	TGTGCCAGCAGTTACGATGGTTCCTATCAGCCCCAGCATTTT	CASSYDGSYQPQHF
.	TRBV20-1	TRBJ1-4	15	.	TGCAGTGCTAGACTTCCAAGGGCGACTAATGAAAAACTGTTTTTT	CSARLPRATNEKLFF
few	TRBV6-6	TRBJ2-6	15	.	TGTGCCAGCAGACTGCTGGGGCTTGGGGCCAACGTCCTGACTTTC	CASRLLGLGANVLTF
few	TRBV9	TRBJ1-4	17	.	TGTGCCAGCAGCGTAGGGCCGGGCGGGACAACTAATGAAAAACTGTTTTTT	CASSVGPGGTTNEKLFF
.	TRBV5-1	TRBJ2-1	16	TRBD2	TGCGCCAGCATCCCCGGACTAGCGGGAATGGGGGATGAGCAGTTCTTC	CASIPGLAGMGDEQFF
few	TRBV3-1	TRBJ2-3	13	.	TGTGCCAGCAGCCAAGCATTGGAGGATACGCAGTATTTT	CASSQALEDTQYF
.	TRBV28	TRBJ1-4	16	TRBD1	TGTGCCAGCCACGCCCGGACAGGGGGGTCTAATGAAAAACTGTTTTTT	CASHARTGGSNEKLFF